Reported below is one T cell receptor (beta chain). The entry originates in a study of cytomegalovirus exposure and HLA in healthy donors. The repertoire was sequenced with immunoSEQ multiplex PCR; TCRdb's copy has only in-frame clones and lacks some. The sample gives around 60,000 clones, 90% to 96% of which show up once; less than 1.5% is in the top ten. Trimming cost V 3 bases and J 2 bases; bases outside gene matches: 6. The CDR3 has 15 residues. CDR1 is MGHRA and CDR2 is YSYEKL in the germline V gene. The chain uses TRBV4-1 and TRBJ2-5, with 7 bases aligning to TRBD2. The sample was PBMCs. The origin of this receptor is a woman aged 18-30 years in good health and CMV-seronegative. The CDR3 reads CASSHPGTTQETQYF. The CDR3 region has the DNA TGCGCCAGCAGCCATCCCGGGACTACACAAGAGACCCAGTACTTC.